This TCR beta chain was captured in a study of blood T cell repertoires in COVID-19 (dated by TCRdb to 2019 to 2021). General notes on the study: Collaborator samples came from the United States, Italy and Spain and covered acute and convalescent phases of COVID-19. The prospective study material was composed of cDNA or gDNA derived from T cells, B-cell-depleted T cells, or PBMCs. The dataset comprised deeply sampled blood TCRbeta repertoires from subjects exposed to, actively infected with, or recovered from COVID-19. The repertoires were released in a freely available public database intended as a resource for research on the immune response to SARS-CoV-2. The samples were drawn from the first 160 participants of the ongoing ImmuneRACE study and from 1,200 or so subjects provided by 6 global collaborators. Sample metadata almost always included a de-identified subject ID, COVID-19 status, age in years and sex. Where available, HLA class I and class II types were obtained from metadata supplied by the sample provider rather than from assay-based typing.

Study-wide conclusions, independent of this receptor: Clinical and demographic metadata were provided uncurated, with the amount varying by source and participant.

There are 16 amino acids in the CDR3, from cysteine to phenylalanine inclusive. Here the CDR3 DNA is all that survives: 48 bases in frame from base 1. Clipping removes 1 base from V and 8 bases from J, with 12 as the unmatched junction base count. CDR1 and CDR2 (SGDLS, YYNGEE) derive from the germline V gene. At one collaborating source in Seattle, patients were enrolled during active infection and were followed longitudinally through the course of disease. The collaborating institutions used their own protocols to collect whole blood in K2EDTA tubes. For TCRbeta analysis, collaborators shipped samples as frozen whole blood, isolated PBMCs, or DNA extracted from either of those sample types. TCRbeta CDR3 regions were amplified from genomic DNA by means of the immunoSEQ Assay, a bias-controlled multiplex PCR. The paper's data handling went like this. The number of nucleated cells in each sample was estimated by amplification of reference gene primers within the assay. Sequence reads were collapsed and filtered to measure the absolute abundance of every unique TCRbeta CDR3 rearrangement. For each sample, productive Simpson clonality was calculated as the square root of Simpson's diversity index across productive rearrangements. The immuneACCESS repertoire file appears here via TCRdb, limited to in-frame rearrangements. These files lack a portion of the clones; in checked studies, under half of the deficit traces to unresolved V genes, and the cause of the others is not known. V and J calls and clone size are those listed in that table; D and trimming were worked out from the DNA. Recorded for this sample are a few hundred thousand clones; over 80% of them occurred a single time. The top ten clonotypes cover around 9.6% of the sample.

About this clone: Its antigen remains undetermined. One base away there is no much larger clone; base qualities are not given.

Sequenced: peripheral blood. This chain is built from TRBV9 and TRBJ1-2; 9 junctional bases match TRBD1. The receptor was derived from a woman aged 65 to 85 with COVID-19, enrolled during active disease. The CDR3 here reads CASSVRRTGDRWGYTF. The DNA sequence is as follows: TGTGCCAGCAGCGTAAGAAGGACAGGGGATCGCTGGGGCTACACCTTC.